This T cell receptor beta chain derives from a study of shared T cell receptors in the human thymus. Assay: immunoSEQ multiplex PCR; the TCRdb copy retains only in-frame clones and omits some. The sample contains 500,000 to 850,000 clones, approximately 89% of which appear only once. This clone was seen only once. The CDR3 is 14 residues long. CDR1 and CDR2 from the germline V gene are SGHVS and FNYEAQ. V gave up 2 bases and J gave up 0 bases; unmatched junction bases: 1. These sequences were also reported in another study, on human thymus T cells. That paper adds: Infants, healthy and Finnish, who were having corrective surgery for congenital heart defects served as donors. What related research reported was that thymic repertoires overlapped highly among unrelated individuals.

The source of this sequence is a boy under two years old with a congenital heart defect. The chain links TRBV7-6 to TRBJ2-7; 7 positions agree with TRBD2. Sequenced: thymocytes. The CDR3 loop reads CASSLQRDSYEQYF. CDR3 in DNA: TGTGCCAGCAGCTTACAGCGGGACTCCTACGAGCAGTACTTC. Full variable domain (missing parts from reference TRBV7-6 and TRBJ2-7): GAGVSQSPRYKVTKRGQDVALRCDPISGHVSLYWYRQALGQGPEFLTYFNYEAQQDKSGLPNDRFSAERPEGSISTLTIQRTEQRDSAMYRCASSLQRDSYEQYFGPGTRLTVT.